This T cell receptor (beta chain) was profiled in a study of blood T cell repertoires in COVID-19. Method: immunoSEQ multiplex PCR; TCRdb's copy keeps in-frame clones and lacks some. This sample carries about 330,000 clones, 80% to 90% of them seen once, and the ten largest clones take less than 6.5%. The participants were between about 18 and 90 years old and came from roughly 24 US areas. Either two negative PCRs, clearance, or symptom resolution qualified Cohort 3 donors as recovered. The sequencing input was PBMCs or T cells enriched from blood (not recorded which). The source is a man aged 25 to 45 who had recovered from COVID-19.

The chain's CDR3 is CASSIGTGVTSSNQPQHF. CDR3 coding DNA: TGTGCCAGTAGTATCGGGACAGGGGTCACGTCATCCAATCAGCCCCAGCATTTT. V gene TRBV19 combines with J gene TRBJ1-5; 10 nucleotides line up with TRBD1. The CDR3 has 18 amino acids. Trimming cost V 3 bases and J 3 bases; bases outside gene matches: 11. Germline V gene data show CDR1 as LNHDA and CDR2 as SQIVND (reference sequence).